The rows below give T cell receptor beta chains drawn from one sample of a study of cytomegalovirus exposure and HLA in healthy donors. Measured with immunoSEQ multiplex PCR; TCRdb has only the in-frame clones, and not every one. The sample contains about 100,000 clones, 65% to 85% of which appear only once. Sequenced input: PBMCs. The receptors were sampled from a man in his late teens or twenties in good health and CMV-seronegative. Both conserved end residues are part of each CDR3. Each record gives: J gene, D gene, clone size, V gene, CDR3 DNA, CDR3 protein. D genes are given only for firm matches. Clone size, where shown, is once, few, many, or a class for clones that have expanded.

J: TRBJ2-1
D: TRBD2
size: -
V: TRBV6-5
DNA: TGTGCCAGCCGACTAGCGGGGGGGGGTTACAATGAGCAGTTCTTC
CDR3: CASRLAGGGYNEQFF

J: TRBJ1-6
D: -
size: -
V: TRBV4-2
DNA: TGTGCCAGCAGCCAAGATGAGGGAGATTCACCCCTCCACTTT
CDR3: CASSQDEGDSPLHF

J: TRBJ1-2
D: -
size: -
V: TRBV28
DNA: TGTGCCAGCAGTTTCCCTGACCATACAGGACGCGGCTACACCTTC
CDR3: CASSFPDHTGRGYTF

J: TRBJ2-7
D: TRBD1
size: -
V: TRBV6-5
DNA: TGTGCCGCCCCGCGAGACAGGGGGACCTACGAGCAGTACTTC
CDR3: CAAPRDRGTYEQYF

J: TRBJ2-5
D: -
size: -
V: TRBV9
DNA: TGTGCCAGCAGCCCTGGGGGGGCCCTCCCGTACCAAGAGACCCAGTACTTC
CDR3: CASSPGGALPYQETQYF

J: TRBJ1-1
D: TRBD1
size: few
V: TRBV18
DNA: TGTGCCAGCTCACTCCGACACAGGGGAGAGAACACTGAAGCTTTCTTT
CDR3: CASSLRHRGENTEAFF

J: TRBJ1-1
D: -
size: -
V: TRBV7-9
DNA: TGTGCCAGCAGCCTAGGGCCACAGAACACTGAAGCTTTCTTT
CDR3: CASSLGPQNTEAFF

J: TRBJ2-7
D: -
size: once
V: TRBV29-1
DNA: TGCAGCGTGGGGGGGGCAGGGGACCACTACGAGCAGTACTTC
CDR3: CSVGGAGDHYEQYF

J: TRBJ2-7
D: -
size: -
V: TRBV28
DNA: TGTGCCAGCAGTTTGGGACTTTCCTACGAGCAGTACTTC
CDR3: CASSLGLSYEQYF

J: TRBJ2-1
D: -
size: few
V: TRBV4-3
DNA: TGCGCCAGCAGCCAAGAAAACAGGGACAATGAGCAGTTCTTC
CDR3: CASSQENRDNEQFF

J: TRBJ1-6
D: -
size: -
V: TRBV27
DNA: TGTGCCAGCAGTTTTACTGGACAGACCTATAATTCACCCCTCCACTTT
CDR3: CASSFTGQTYNSPLHF

J: TRBJ1-1
D: -
size: -
V: TRBV27
DNA: TGTGCCAGCAGTTTGCCAGGGGTCCCTGAAGCTTTCTTT
CDR3: CASSLPGVPEAFF

J: TRBJ2-5
D: -
size: -
V: TRBV7-3
DNA: TGTGCCAGCGCCCAAATGGGGGGTCCTCCCTACTTC
CDR3: CASAQMGGPPYF

J: TRBJ1-1
D: -
size: -
V: TRBV20-1
DNA: TGCAGTGCTGAGAGGGCCACTGAAGCTTTCTTT
CDR3: CSAERATEAFF

J: TRBJ1-2
D: TRBD1
size: -
V: TRBV2
DNA: TGTGCCAGCAGGAGACAGGGGGTTGGCTACACCTTC
CDR3: CASRRQGVGYTF

J: TRBJ1-5
D: TRBD1
size: -
V: TRBV19
DNA: TGTGCCAGTAGTATCCGACAGGGGAATCAGCCCCAGCATTTT
CDR3: CASSIRQGNQPQHF

J: TRBJ1-2
D: -
size: -
V: TRBV6-5
DNA: TGTGCCAGCAGTGACCGGGGGTATGGCTACACCTTC
CDR3: CASSDRGYGYTF

J: TRBJ2-7
D: TRBD1
size: -
V: TRBV27
DNA: TGTGCCAGCAGTTCCCCCGGAAAGGGGGCGCGCGAGCAGTACTTC
CDR3: CASSSPGKGAREQYF

J: TRBJ2-1
D: TRBD2
size: -
V: TRBV6-1
DNA: TGTGCCAGCAGTGAAATCGTCCTAGCGGGGTACGCTGAGCAGTTCTTC
CDR3: CASSEIVLAGYAEQFF

J: TRBJ1-5
D: -
size: -
V: TRBV19
DNA: TGTGCCAGTAGTATAATCGTTAGCAATCAGCCCCAGCATTTT
CDR3: CASSIIVSNQPQHF

J: TRBJ1-5
D: TRBD1
size: -
V: TRBV18
DNA: TGTGCCAGCTCACCACCGGGACAGGTTTATCAGCCCCAGCATTTT
CDR3: CASSPPGQVYQPQHF

J: TRBJ2-7
D: -
size: -
V: TRBV7-9
DNA: TGTGCCAGCAGCCCGCGGGGCTGGGGCGAGCAGTACTTC
CDR3: CASSPRGWGEQYF

J: TRBJ2-1
D: TRBD2
size: -
V: TRBV7-6
DNA: TGTGCCAGCAGCCCGAGACCATCTAGCGGCCCACACAATGAGCAGTTCTTC
CDR3: CASSPRPSSGPHNEQFF

J: TRBJ2-1
D: TRBD1
size: once
V: TRBV7-9
DNA: TGTGCCAGCAGCCCTACAGGGGGTCTTTTGGATGAGCAGTTCTTC
CDR3: CASSPTGGLLDEQFF

J: TRBJ2-7
D: TRBD1
size: -
V: TRBV11-3
DNA: TGTGCCAGCAGTAAAGGGGGCCTGAGCTCCTACGAGCAGTACTTC
CDR3: CASSKGGLSSYEQYF

J: TRBJ2-2
D: TRBD2
size: -
V: TRBV4-3
DNA: TGCGCCAGCAGCCAAGCTAGCGGGGGGCCCGGGGAGCTGTTTTTT
CDR3: CASSQASGGPGELFF

J: TRBJ1-6
D: -
size: -
V: TRBV28
DNA: TGTGCCAGCAGATCTACAGGGCCCGACTCCTATAATTCACCCCTCCACTTT
CDR3: CASRSTGPDSYNSPLHF

J: TRBJ1-4
D: -
size: -
V: TRBV2
DNA: TGTGCCAGCTGGCCAGGGACTAATGAAAAACTGTTTTTT
CDR3: CASWPGTNEKLFF

J: TRBJ2-2
D: -
size: -
V: TRBV5-6
DNA: TGTGCCAGCAACTTGGGGCAGAACACCGGGGAGCTGTTTTTT
CDR3: CASNLGQNTGELFF

J: TRBJ1-2
D: -
size: -
V: TRBV5-1
DNA: TGCGCCAGCAGCTCCAACATTCAGGGGCGCGGCTATGGCTACACCTTC
CDR3: CASSSNIQGRGYGYTF

J: TRBJ1-3
D: -
size: -
V: TRBV19
DNA: -
CDR3: CASSIRARAAGNTIYF

J: TRBJ1-1
D: TRBD1
size: -
V: TRBV6-6
DNA: TGTGCCAGCAGGCAGGCAGGGGGAAGCACTGAAGCTTTCTTT
CDR3: CASRQAGGSTEAFF

J: TRBJ1-3
D: TRBD1
size: -
V: TRBV5-1
DNA: TGCGCCAGCACCGGACAGGGTGGAAACACCATATATTTT
CDR3: CASTGQGGNTIYF

J: TRBJ2-1
D: -
size: -
V: TRBV7-2
DNA: TGTGCCAGCAGAGGGGACTACAATGAGCAGTTCTTC
CDR3: CASRGDYNEQFF

J: TRBJ2-5
D: TRBD2
size: -
V: TRBV7-2
DNA: TGTGCCAGCAGACAAGCGGGGGGGGAGACCCAGTACTTC
CDR3: CASRQAGGETQYF

J: TRBJ1-2
D: -
size: once
V: TRBV25-1
DNA: TGTGCCAGCAGTGAAGGGACACCCTATGGCTACACCTTC
CDR3: CASSEGTPYGYTF

J: TRBJ1-3
D: TRBD1
size: -
V: TRBV6-1
DNA: TGTGCCAGCAGTGAATCGGACAGGCGCTCTGGAAACACCATATATTTT
CDR3: CASSESDRRSGNTIYF

J: TRBJ2-7
D: TRBD1
size: -
V: TRBV6-5
DNA: TGTGCCAGCAGTTACACCGGGACAGGGTATGAGTACTTC
CDR3: CASSYTGTGYEYF

J: TRBJ2-1
D: TRBD2
size: -
V: TRBV4-3
DNA: TGCGCCAGCAGCCGCAGCGGGGGGGACAATGAGCAGTTCTTC
CDR3: CASSRSGGDNEQFF

J: TRBJ2-2
D: -
size: -
V: TRBV29-1
DNA: TGCAGCGTTGAAGGATTCTTCGGCGGGACCGGGGAGCTGTTTTTT
CDR3: CSVEGFFGGTGELFF

J: TRBJ2-1
D: TRBD2
size: -
V: TRBV13
DNA: TGTGCCAGCAGCCGACCGGGACTAGGGTTAGGGAATGAGCAGTTCTTC
CDR3: CASSRPGLGLGNEQFF

J: TRBJ1-4
D: -
size: once
V: TRBV9
DNA: TGTGCCAGCAGCGTAGGAGGTCGGCAGTCGGGAAATGAAAAACTGTTTTTT
CDR3: CASSVGGRQSGNEKLFF

J: TRBJ2-5
D: -
size: -
V: TRBV7-6
DNA: TGTGCCAGCAGCGTGGGACACGGGATAGGGGAGACCCAGTACTTC
CDR3: CASSVGHGIGETQYF

J: TRBJ2-3
D: -
size: -
V: TRBV9
DNA: TGTGCCAGCAGCGTAGCGGGGAGGCCAGATACGCAGTATTTT
CDR3: CASSVAGRPDTQYF

J: TRBJ2-3
D: -
size: -
V: TRBV18
DNA: TGTGCCAGCTCACCCCCGACATTTGGGGATACGCAGTATTTT
CDR3: CASSPPTFGDTQYF